The 30 T cell receptor beta chains given below trace back to one sample, sequenced in a study of T-cell memory formation after mild COVID-19. One entry per CDR3 protein results from TCRdb running MiXCR on the 5' RACE reads. The sample yields roughly 300,000 distinct CDR3 sequences, about 13% seen once. The specimen was PBMCs or a T cell subset sorted from them (not recorded which). These receptors all stem from a young man who had mild COVID-19 (a few samples of this study predate the infection). Cell type and time point are not known.

This clonotype appeared a few times. In DNA form, the CDR3 reads TGTGCCAGCAGCCAGGGGTACCAAGAGACCCAGTACTTC. Protein: CASSQGYQETQYF. The rearrangement uses TRBV7-2 and TRBJ2-5; maybe TRBD1 (6 bases). V was shortened by 5 bases and J by 0 bases, with 7 bases between the two germline ends. The length of the CDR3 is 13 residues. From germline, CDR1 is SGHTA and CDR2 FQGNSA. Complete variable domain (other parts from reference TRBV7-2 and TRBJ2-5): GAGVSQSPSNKVTEKGKDVELRCDPISGHTALYWYRQSLGQGLEFLIYFQGNSAPDKSGLPSDRFSAERTGGSVSTLTIQRTQQEDSAVYLCASSQGYQETQYFGPGTRLLVL.

The chain carries TRBV18 and TRBJ1-5; D remains ambiguous. V lost 4 bases and J 5 bases, leaving 9 bases between the germline ends. In germline, CDR1 is KGHSH, CDR2 LQKENI. This CDR3 has 13 amino acids. Written as DNA, the CDR3 is TGTGCCAGCTCACAGGAGGGAGATCAGCCCCAGCATTTT. Its translation is CASSQEGDQPQHF.

This clonotype has only a few counts. This chain links TRBV5-1 with TRBJ2-1, with D perhaps matching TRBD1 (6 bases). The CDR3 length is 15 residues. The V and J ends lost 4 bases and 4 bases respectively, with 15 bases between them. Germline lookup yields CDR1 SGHRS and CDR2 YFSETQ. CDR3 nucleotides: TGCGCCAGCAGCCCCGGGACATATGAATACAATGAGCAGTTCTTC. Amino acid sequence: CASSPGTYEYNEQFF. Full variable domain (rest looked up from reference TRBV5-1 and TRBJ2-1): KAGVTQTPRYLIKTRGQQVTLSCSPISGHRSVSWYQQTPGQGLQFLFEYFSETQRNKGNFPGRFSGRQFSNSRSEMNVSTLELGDSALYLCASSPGTYEYNEQFFGPGTRLTVL.

This clonotype was recorded many times. The gene calls are TRBV5-1 and TRBJ1-2; perhaps TRBD1 as D (5 bases). Germline lookup yields CDR1 SGHRS and CDR2 YFSETQ. V was clipped by 4 bases and J by 4 bases, with 20 bases between them. This CDR3 contains 16 residues. In nucleotides, the CDR3 is TGCGCCAGCAGCCGAGACAGCTCAGCCTCCATCTATGGCTACACCTTC. Translated, it gives CASSRDSSASIYGYTF. Looking up the rest from reference TRBV5-1 and TRBJ1-2 gives the full variable domain: KAGVTQTPRYLIKTRGQQVTLSCSPISGHRSVSWYQQTPGQGLQFLFEYFSETQRNKGNFPGRFSGRQFSNSRSEMNVSTLELGDSALYLCASSRDSSASIYGYTFGSGTRLTVV.

This clonotype was recorded a few times. V usage is TRBV20-1 and J usage is TRBJ1-2; 10 bases are a match to TRBD1. The CDR3 is made up of 15 amino acids. Germline V CDR1 and CDR2: DFQATT, SNEGSKA (reference sequence). Trimming took 5 bases from V and 4 from J; bases not matched to a gene: 10. The CDR3 region is CSAPSGTGDGYGYTF. The CDR3 coding sequence is TGCAGTGCTCCGTCAGGGACAGGGGACGGCTATGGCTACACCTTC.

The V and J genes are TRBV10-3 and TRBJ1-5, with TRBD1 identical over 8 bases. The CDR3 contains 14 residues. CDR1 is ENHRY, CDR2 SYGVKD, per germline. The V segment lost 10 bases and the J segment 2 bases; nucleotides outside the gene matches: 7. The CDR3 protein is CATDRGWGNQPQHF. CDR3 coding DNA: TGTGCCACAGACAGGGGCTGGGGCAATCAGCCCCAGCATTTT.

This clonotype was detected many times. This chain connects TRBV20-1 to TRBJ2-1; 11 bases map to TRBD2. The CDR3 totals 16 residues. The ends lost 3 bases at V and 0 bases at J; junction bases unmatched: 4. Germline values: CDR1 DFQATT, CDR2 SNEGSKA (reference sequence). The CDR3 DNA sequence: TGCAGTGCTAGTGCTAGCGGGGGGAGCTCCTACAATGAGCAGTTCTTC. Translation: CSASASGGSSYNEQFF.

The chain combines TRBV7-2 with TRBJ2-3; 10 positions match TRBD2. CDR3 length equals 16 residues. CDR1 and CDR2 from the germline V gene are SGHTA and FQGNSA. Unmatched junction bases numbered 6, after V lost 2 bases and J lost 4 bases. The CDR3 nucleotides are TGTGCCAGCAGCTTAAGGTCTAGCGGGGGCGCAGATACGCAGTATTTT. Its protein product is CASSLRSSGGADTQYF.

This chain links TRBV30 with TRBJ2-1; no clear D. The V gene's germline CDR1 is GTSNPN and CDR2 SVGIG (reference sequence). Trimming cost V 0 bases and J 9 bases, with 6 bases left between them. This CDR3 has 11 amino acids. For the CDR3, the DNA is TGTGCCTGGAGTGTGGAGCGTGAGCAGTTCTTC. As protein: CAWSVEREQFF.

This clonotype appeared a few times. This chain joins TRBV12-3 or TRBV12-4 and TRBJ1-2; 9 nucleotides agree with TRBD1. Trimming at V came to 6 bases and at J to 4 bases, leaving 6 bases not matched to a gene. CDR3 length: 14 residues. The CDR3 region has the DNA TGTGCCAGCAGCTGGGGACAGGGCAGCTATGGCTACACCTTC. Translation gives CASSWGQGSYGYTF.

The count of this clonotype is one. The J gene is TRBJ2-1, the V gene TRBV11-1; 11 bases match TRBD2. The junction had 9 bases not matched to a gene; V was cut back by 5 bases and J by 3 bases. The CDR3 consists of 17 residues. In germline, CDR1 is SGHAT, CDR2 FQDESV (reference sequence). This chain's CDR3 is CASSRRLAGGYYNEQFF. CDR3 DNA sequence: TGTGCCAGCAGCCGTCGGCTAGCGGGGGGATACTACAATGAGCAGTTCTTC.

CDR3 sequence: CASRSRGDYTEAFF. The CDR3 coding sequence is TGCGCCAGCAGGTCACGGGGGGATTACACTGAAGCTTTCTTT. The chain recombines TRBV5-1 with TRBJ1-1, with D perhaps TRBD1 (5 bases). The V and J ends lost 5 bases and 3 bases respectively, with 14 bases between them. CDR3 length: 14 amino acids. Germline CDR1 is SGHRS and CDR2 is YFSETQ.

This clonotype was recorded at least ten times. The rearrangement uses TRBV4-3 and TRBJ2-5; 7 bases line up with TRBD1. CDR1 LGHNA and CDR2 YSLEER come from the germline V gene. V lost 3 bases and J lost 0; bases outside the gene matches: 1. This CDR3 comprises 14 residues. DNA of the CDR3: TGCGCCAGCAGCCAGGGACAGTACCAAGAGACCCAGTACTTC. Amino acids: CASSQGQYQETQYF.

This clonotype has only a few counts. The chain joins TRBV6-2 or TRBV6-3 to TRBJ2-7; tentative D call: TRBD1 (5 bases). Germline CDR1 is MNHEY and CDR2 is SVGEGT. Trimming removed 4 bases at V and 3 bases at J, with 13 bases between. This CDR3 spans 14 amino acids. The CDR3 nucleotides are TGTGCCAGCAGTTCGACCCTAGGGGTCTACGAGCAGTACTTC. Translating gives CASSSTLGVYEQYF.

This clonotype has a single count. The J gene is TRBJ2-1, the V gene TRBV6-4; TRBD2 agrees at 10 bases. Germline V gene sequence: CDR1 MRHNA, CDR2 SNTAGT. The junction had 6 bases not matched to a gene; V was cut back by 6 bases and J by 4 bases. CDR3 size: 15 residues. The CDR3 DNA reads as TGTGCCAGCAGCCCAAGCGGGGGGGTGTACAATGAGCAGTTCTTC. Translated, it gives CASSPSGGVYNEQFF.

The J gene is TRBJ2-2, the V gene TRBV6-6; D not resolved. Trimming shortened V by 10 bases and J by 1 base, and 10 bases separated the two germline ends. In germline, CDR1 is MNHNY, CDR2 SVGAGI (reference sequence). CDR3 size: 13 residues. The CDR3 nucleotides are TGTGCCACCGCGACCCAGAACACCGGGGAGCTGTTTTTT. This encodes CATATQNTGELFF.

The rearrangement links TRBV24-1 to TRBJ2-2; D is ambiguous. Germline V gives CDR1 KGHDR, CDR2 SFDVKD. The ends were cut back, 2 bases at V and 0 bases at J, with 9 bases in the middle. This CDR3 is 16 amino acids long. The CDR3 DNA sequence: TGTGCCACCAGTGATTATATGAGCTCGAACACCGGGGAGCTGTTTTTT. Amino acid sequence: CATSDYMSSNTGELFF.

The V call is TRBV6-5, the J call TRBJ1-3; possible D gene TRBD1, 5 bases. Germline V gives CDR1 MNHEY, CDR2 SVGAGI. V lost 0 bases and J 5 bases, leaving 14 bases between the germline ends. This CDR3 contains 16 residues. In DNA, the CDR3 is TGTGCCAGCAGTTACTCGACTTCTCAGGGACGAAACACCATATATTTT. Translation: CASSYSTSQGRNTIYF.

In this sample, this clonotype turned up a few times. The chain links TRBV10-2 to TRBJ2-1; 10 nucleotides agree with TRBD1. The CDR3 extends over 16 amino acids. V lost 3 bases, J lost 5 bases, and 7 bases stayed unmatched. Germline V gives CDR1 WSHSY, CDR2 SAAADI. This CDR3 is CASSDPGGQGHNEQFF. In nucleotides, the CDR3 is TGCGCCAGCAGTGATCCTGGGGGACAGGGGCACAATGAGCAGTTCTTC.

This sequence joins TRBV5-1 and TRBJ1-1; no reliable D call. The V gene lost 0 bases and the J gene lost 5 bases, with 11 bases spanning the gap. The CDR3 has 14 amino acids. CDR1 and CDR2 (germline): SGHRS, YFSETQ. As DNA, the CDR3 is TGCGCCAGCAGCTTGGTTGACCGCCGGACTGAAGCTTTCTTT. Its translation: CASSLVDRRTEAFF.

The chain couples TRBV5-1 to TRBJ2-3; TRBD2 matches 10 bases. This CDR3 has 18 amino acids. Germline values: CDR1 SGHRS, CDR2 YFSETQ. V dropped 0 bases and J dropped 4; count of bases not matched to a gene: 11. This chain's CDR3 is CASSLGVAGGLGADTQYF. The CDR3 DNA reads TGCGCCAGCAGCTTGGGGGTAGCGGGGGGCTTAGGCGCAGATACGCAGTATTTT.

The chain combines TRBV29-1 with TRBJ1-1, with a tentative D call TRBD1 (5 bases). This CDR3 is 14 amino acids long. Germline V gene sequence: CDR1 SQVTM, CDR2 ANQGSEA. V lost 3 bases to trimming and J lost 4 bases, with 15 bases between them. For the CDR3, the DNA is TGCAGCGTTGAGGTTGGCCGGGGGATCACTGAAGCTTTCTTT. As protein: CSVEVGRGITEAFF.

This clonotype was counted a few times. The rearrangement joins TRBV4-1 to TRBJ1-2; D remains unclear. Germline CDR1 is MGHRA and CDR2 is YSYEKL. V lost 1 base, J lost 7 bases, and 13 bases lay in between. The CDR3 totals 14 residues. The CDR3 loop reads CASSQGSSRRGYTF. The CDR3 DNA sequence: TGCGCCAGCAGCCAAGGAAGTAGTCGGCGTGGCTACACCTTC.

This clonotype was counted a few times. This rearrangement joins TRBV5-1 to TRBJ2-3; 8 bases match TRBD2. J lost 3 bases, V lost 3 bases, and 6 bases had no gene match. This CDR3 contains 15 residues. Germline V lookup: CDR1 SGHRS, CDR2 YFSETQ. The CDR3 region is CASSWGGLVTDTQYF. The CDR3 DNA follows: TGCGCCAGCAGCTGGGGGGGACTAGTGACAGATACGCAGTATTTT.

The V call is TRBV7-3, the J call TRBJ2-1; D call uncertain. The ends were cut back, 3 bases at V and 8 bases at J, with 8 bases in the middle. This CDR3 region has 12 residues. Germline-derived CDR1 and CDR2 are SGHTA and FQGTGA. The CDR3 sequence: CASSFPQDEQFF. The DNA for the CDR3 is TGTGCCAGCAGCTTTCCGCAGGATGAGCAGTTCTTC.

The chain employs TRBV18 and TRBJ2-3; D unclear. V was pared by 3 bases and J by 5 bases, with 9 bases between. The CDR3 consists of 13 residues. The V gene's germline CDR1 is KGHSH and CDR2 LQKENI. The CDR3 loop is CASSPRPLDTQYF. The CDR3 region has the DNA TGTGCCAGCTCACCCAGGCCGTTAGATACGCAGTATTTT.

This clonotype was found a few times. The rearrangement links TRBV11-2 to TRBJ1-1; 8 bases align to TRBD1. The CDR3 runs to 16 residues. J was trimmed by 3 bases and V by 5 bases; bases with no gene match: 11. From germline, CDR1 is SGHAT and CDR2 FQNNGV. The CDR3 DNA reads as TGTGCCAGCAGCCCTGGACAGGGCTACCTCCACACTGAAGCTTTCTTT. This translates into CASSPGQGYLHTEAFF.

This sequence joins TRBV11-2 and TRBJ2-7; D uncertain. The V end lost 1 base, the J end lost 6 bases, and 13 bases lay between the germline ends. Germline V gives CDR1 SGHAT, CDR2 FQNNGV. This CDR3 has 14 residues. CDR3 DNA: TGTGCCAGCAGCTTAGGAGGCTCGGCAGGCGAGCAGTACTTC. This codes for CASSLGGSAGEQYF. Drawing the rest from reference TRBV11-2 and TRBJ2-7, the complete variable domain is EAGVAQSPRYKIIEKRQSVAFWCNPISGHATLYWYQQILGQGPKLLIQFQNNGVVDDSQLPKDRFSAERLKGVDSTLKIQPAKLEDSAVYLCASSLGGSAGEQYFGPGTRLTVT.

This chain's CDR3 is CASSPGTREIEQYV. CDR3 in DNA: TGTGCCAGCAGCCCGGGGACTAGGGAAATCGAGCAGTACGTC. V is TRBV5-5 and J is TRBJ2-7, with TRBD2 identical over 8 bases. The CDR3 consists of 14 residues. The J segment lost 6 bases and the V segment lost 4 bases, leaving 9 bases of the junction unmatched. CDR1 SGHKS and CDR2 YYEKEE come from the germline V gene (reference sequence).

The gene calls are TRBV6-2 or TRBV6-3 and TRBJ1-1; D is possibly TRBD1 (5 bases). Germline V gene data show CDR1 as MNHEY and CDR2 as SVGEGT. Trimming took off 6 bases at V and 11 bases at J, with 16 bases between the two ends. CDR3 length equals 12 residues. CDR3 sequence reads: CASSPAREIAFF. The CDR3 DNA reads as TGTGCCAGCAGCCCGGCCAGGGAAATTGCTTTCTTT.